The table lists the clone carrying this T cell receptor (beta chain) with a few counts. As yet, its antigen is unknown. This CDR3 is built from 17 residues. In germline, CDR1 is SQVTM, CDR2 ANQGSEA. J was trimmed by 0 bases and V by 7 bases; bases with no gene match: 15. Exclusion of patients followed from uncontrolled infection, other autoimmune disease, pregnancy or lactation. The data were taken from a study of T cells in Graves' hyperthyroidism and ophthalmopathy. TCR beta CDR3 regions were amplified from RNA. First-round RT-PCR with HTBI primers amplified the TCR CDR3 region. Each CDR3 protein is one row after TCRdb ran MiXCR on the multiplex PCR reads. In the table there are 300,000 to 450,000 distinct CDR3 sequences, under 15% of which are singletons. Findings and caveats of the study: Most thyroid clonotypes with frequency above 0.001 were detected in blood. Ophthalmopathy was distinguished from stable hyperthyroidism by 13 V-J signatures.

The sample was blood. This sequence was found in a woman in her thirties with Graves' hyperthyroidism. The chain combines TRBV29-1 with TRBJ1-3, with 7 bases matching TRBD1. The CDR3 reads CSARGQTKVGSGNTIYF. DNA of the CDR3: TGCAGCGCGCGGGGACAGACCAAAGTTGGCTCTGGAAACACCATATATTTT.